The clone carrying this T cell receptor beta chain was counted ten times or more. The antigen remains undetermined. The source of the sample is a study of blood T cells in healthy people across ages. Regarding the study as a whole: It was held that the diversity estimates obtained from one million T cells were underestimates.

This CDR3 has 15 residues. The junction had 13 bases not matched to a gene; V was cut back by 6 bases and J by 3 bases. The V gene's germline CDR1 is DFQATT and CDR2 SNEGSKA (reference sequence). It was with a sample-barcoded 5' primer and a J-beta primer mix that a second PCR of roughly 6 to 12 cycles was run. TCRdb reprocessed the 5' RACE reads via MiXCR and lists one record per CDR3 protein. Of approximately 810,000 distinct CDR3 sequences in the sample, 35% to 40% were seen once. Source material: blood. The rearrangement joins TRBV20-1 to TRBJ2-7, with 8 bases matching TRBD2. This sequence originates from a young man in good health. The CDR3 DNA follows: TGCAGTGCACGCGGACTAGCCGGTGTCGTCTACGAGCAGTACTTC. This gives the protein CSARGLAGVVYEQYF.